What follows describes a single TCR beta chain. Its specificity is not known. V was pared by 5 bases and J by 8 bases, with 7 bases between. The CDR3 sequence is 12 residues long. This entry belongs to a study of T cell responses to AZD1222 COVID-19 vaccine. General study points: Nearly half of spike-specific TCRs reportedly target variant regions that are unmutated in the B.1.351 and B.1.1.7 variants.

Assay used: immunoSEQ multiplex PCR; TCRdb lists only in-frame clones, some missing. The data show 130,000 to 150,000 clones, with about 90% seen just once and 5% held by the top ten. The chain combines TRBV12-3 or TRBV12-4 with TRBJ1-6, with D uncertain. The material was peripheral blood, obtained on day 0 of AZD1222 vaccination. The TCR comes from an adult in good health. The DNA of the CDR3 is TGTGCCAGCAGTCTCCTGGATTCACCCCTCCACTTT. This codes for CASSLLDSPLHF.